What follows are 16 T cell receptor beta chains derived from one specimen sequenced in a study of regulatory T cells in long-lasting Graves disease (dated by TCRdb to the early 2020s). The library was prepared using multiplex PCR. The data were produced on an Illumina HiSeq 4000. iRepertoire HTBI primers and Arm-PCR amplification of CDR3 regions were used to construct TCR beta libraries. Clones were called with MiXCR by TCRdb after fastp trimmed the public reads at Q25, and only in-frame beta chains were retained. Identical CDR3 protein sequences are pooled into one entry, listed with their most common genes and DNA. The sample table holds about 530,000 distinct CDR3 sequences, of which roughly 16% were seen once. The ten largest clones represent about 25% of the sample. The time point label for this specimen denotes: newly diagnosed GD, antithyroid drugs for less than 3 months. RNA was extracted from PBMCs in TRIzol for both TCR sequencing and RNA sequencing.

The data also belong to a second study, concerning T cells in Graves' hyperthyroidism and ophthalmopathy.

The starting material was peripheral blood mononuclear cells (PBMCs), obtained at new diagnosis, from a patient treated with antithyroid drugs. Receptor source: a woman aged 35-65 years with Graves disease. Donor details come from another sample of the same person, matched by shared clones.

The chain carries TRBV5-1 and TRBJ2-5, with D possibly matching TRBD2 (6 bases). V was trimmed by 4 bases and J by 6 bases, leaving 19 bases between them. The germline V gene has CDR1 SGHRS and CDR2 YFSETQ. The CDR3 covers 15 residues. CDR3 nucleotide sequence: TGCGCCAGCAGCCCGCTGACTAGTATGGGGCAGACCCAGTACTTC. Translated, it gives CASSPLTSMGQTQYF. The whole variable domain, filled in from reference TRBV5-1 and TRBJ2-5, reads KAGVTQTPRYLIKTRGQQVTLSCSPISGHRSVSWYQQTPGQGLQFLFEYFSETQRNKGNFPGRFSGRQFSNSRSEMNVSTLELGDSALYLCASSPLTSMGQTQYFGPGTRLLVL.

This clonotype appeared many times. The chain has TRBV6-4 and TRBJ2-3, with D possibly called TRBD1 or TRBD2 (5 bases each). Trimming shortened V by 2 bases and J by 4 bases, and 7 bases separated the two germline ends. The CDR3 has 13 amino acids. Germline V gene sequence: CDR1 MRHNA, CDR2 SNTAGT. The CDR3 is CASSDVGADTQYF. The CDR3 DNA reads TGTGCCAGCAGTGACGTGGGGGCAGATACGCAGTATTTT.

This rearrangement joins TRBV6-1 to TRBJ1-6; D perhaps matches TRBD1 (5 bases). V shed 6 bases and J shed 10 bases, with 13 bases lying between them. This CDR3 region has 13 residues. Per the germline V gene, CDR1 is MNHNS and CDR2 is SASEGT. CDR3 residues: CASRGDPGSPLHF. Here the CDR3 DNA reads TGTGCCAGCAGGGGGGACCCCGGGTCACCCCTCCACTTT.

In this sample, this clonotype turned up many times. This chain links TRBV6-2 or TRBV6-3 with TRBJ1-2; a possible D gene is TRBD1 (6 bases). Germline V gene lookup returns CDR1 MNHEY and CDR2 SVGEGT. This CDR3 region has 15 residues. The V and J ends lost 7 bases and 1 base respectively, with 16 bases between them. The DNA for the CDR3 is TGTGCCAGCACCCAGGACAGAAGGAATAACTATGGCTACACCTTC. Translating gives CASTQDRRNNYGYTF.

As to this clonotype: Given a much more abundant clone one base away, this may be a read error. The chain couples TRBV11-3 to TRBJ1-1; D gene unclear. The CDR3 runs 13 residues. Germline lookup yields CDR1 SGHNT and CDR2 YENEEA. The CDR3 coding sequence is TGTGCCAGCAGCGTTCGGCTGAACACTGAAGCTATCTTT. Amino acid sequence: CASSVRLNTEAIF.

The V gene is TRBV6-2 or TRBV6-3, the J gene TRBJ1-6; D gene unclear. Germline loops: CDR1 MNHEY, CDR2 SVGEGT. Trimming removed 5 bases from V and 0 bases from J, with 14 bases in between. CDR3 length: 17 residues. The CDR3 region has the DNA TGTGCCAGCAGTGAATTGTGGGAAAGCTCCTATAATTCACCCCTCCACTTT. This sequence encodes CASSELWESSYNSPLHF.

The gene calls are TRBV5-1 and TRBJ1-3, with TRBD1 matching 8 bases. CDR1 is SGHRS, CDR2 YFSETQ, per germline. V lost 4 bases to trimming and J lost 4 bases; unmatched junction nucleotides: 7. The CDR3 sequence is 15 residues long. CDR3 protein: CASSAQGAEGNTIYF. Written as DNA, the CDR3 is TGCGCCAGCAGCGCTCAGGGGGCAGAAGGAAACACCATATATTTT. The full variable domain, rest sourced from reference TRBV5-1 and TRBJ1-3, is KAGVTQTPRYLIKTRGQQVTLSCSPISGHRSVSWYQQTPGQGLQFLFEYFSETQRNKGNFPGRFSGRQFSNSRSEMNVSTLELGDSALYLCASSAQGAEGNTIYFGEGSWLTVV.

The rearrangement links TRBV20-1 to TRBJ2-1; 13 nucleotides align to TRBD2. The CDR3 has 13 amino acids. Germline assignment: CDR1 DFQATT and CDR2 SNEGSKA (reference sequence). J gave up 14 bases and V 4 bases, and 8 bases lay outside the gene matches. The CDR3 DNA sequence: TGCAGTGCTACCGAAACTAGCGGGGGGGGCAAGTTCTTC. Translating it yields CSATETSGGGKFF.

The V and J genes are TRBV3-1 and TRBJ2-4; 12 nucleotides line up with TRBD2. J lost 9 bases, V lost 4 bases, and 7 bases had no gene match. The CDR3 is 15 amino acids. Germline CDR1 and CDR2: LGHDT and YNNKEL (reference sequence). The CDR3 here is CASSPRTSGVGIQYF. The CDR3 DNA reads TGTGCCAGCAGCCCTAGGACTAGCGGGGTGGGCATTCAGTACTTC.

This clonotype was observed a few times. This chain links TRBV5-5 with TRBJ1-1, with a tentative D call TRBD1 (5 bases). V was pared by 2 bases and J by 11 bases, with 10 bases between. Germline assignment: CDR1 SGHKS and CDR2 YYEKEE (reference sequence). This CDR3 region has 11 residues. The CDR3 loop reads CASSFAGLAFF. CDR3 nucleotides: TGTGCCAGCAGCTTTGCGGGGCTGGCTTTCTTT.

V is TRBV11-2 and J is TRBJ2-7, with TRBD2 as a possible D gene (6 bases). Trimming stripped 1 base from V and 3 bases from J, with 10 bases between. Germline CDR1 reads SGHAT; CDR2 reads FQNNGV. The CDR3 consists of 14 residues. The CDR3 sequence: CASSLGAGVYEQYF. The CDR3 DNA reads TGTGCCAGCAGCTTAGGAGCGGGTGTCTACGAGCAGTACTTC.

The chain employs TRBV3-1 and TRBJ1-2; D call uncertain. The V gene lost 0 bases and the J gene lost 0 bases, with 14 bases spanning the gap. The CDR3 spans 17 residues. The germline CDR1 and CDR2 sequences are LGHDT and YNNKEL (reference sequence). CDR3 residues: CASSQEGYPGSNYGYTF. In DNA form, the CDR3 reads TGTGCCAGCAGCCAAGAGGGTTATCCAGGCTCTAACTATGGCTACACCTTC.

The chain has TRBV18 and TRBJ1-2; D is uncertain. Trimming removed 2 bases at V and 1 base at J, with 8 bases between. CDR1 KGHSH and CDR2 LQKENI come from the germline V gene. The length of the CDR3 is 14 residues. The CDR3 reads CASSPLNSNYGYTF. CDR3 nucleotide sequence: TGTGCCAGCTCACCATTGAACAGTAACTATGGCTACACCTTC.

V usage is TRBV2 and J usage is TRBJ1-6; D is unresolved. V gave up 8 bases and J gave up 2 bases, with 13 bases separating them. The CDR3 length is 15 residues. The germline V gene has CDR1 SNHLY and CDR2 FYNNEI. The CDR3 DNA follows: TGTGCCAGCGGGCGGGGTTCCCCCTATAATTCACCCCTCCACTTT. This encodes CASGRGSPYNSPLHF.

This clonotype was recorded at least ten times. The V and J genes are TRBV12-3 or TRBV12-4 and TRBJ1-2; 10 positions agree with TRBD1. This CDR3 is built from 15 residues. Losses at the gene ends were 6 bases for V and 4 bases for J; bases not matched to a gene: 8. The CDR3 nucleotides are TGTGCCAGCAGCCTCCGGGACAGGGGCGGCTATGGCTACACCTTC. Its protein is CASSLRDRGGYGYTF.

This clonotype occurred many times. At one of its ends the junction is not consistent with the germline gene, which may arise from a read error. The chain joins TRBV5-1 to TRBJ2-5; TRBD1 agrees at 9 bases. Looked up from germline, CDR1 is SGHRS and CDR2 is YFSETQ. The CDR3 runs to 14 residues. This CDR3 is CASSPGTGKETQYF. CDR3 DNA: TGTGCCAGCAGCCCCGGGACAGGGAAAGAGACCCAGTACTTC.